What follows describes a single TCR beta chain. The antigen it recognizes is unknown. Base quality data are lacking; no much larger clone is found one base away. These data belong to a study of blood T cell repertoires in COVID-19 (dated by TCRdb to the early 2020s). With regard to the full study: Collaborator samples came from the United States, Italy and Spain and covered acute and convalescent phases of COVID-19. The prospective study material was composed of cDNA or gDNA derived from T cells, B-cell-depleted T cells, or PBMCs. Deeply sampled blood TCRbeta repertoires from subjects exposed to, actively infected with, or recovered from COVID-19 were included in the dataset. The repertoires were made available in a free public database intended to serve as a resource for research on the immune response to SARS-CoV-2. Samples were obtained from the ongoing ImmuneRACE study (first 160 participants) and from 1,200 or so subjects provided by 6 global collaborators. The sample metadata nearly always contained a de-identified subject ID, COVID-19 status, age in years and sex. Where HLA class I and class II types were available, the types were taken from metadata supplied by the sample provider, not from assay-based typing. What the research found in general, with its limitations: The quantity of clinical and demographic metadata differed by source and by participant and was supplied without curation.

TCRbeta CDR3 regions were amplified from genomic DNA by means of the immunoSEQ Assay, a bias-controlled multiplex PCR. On the study's bioinformatics: Nucleated cell counts per sample were estimated from amplification of reference gene primers within the assay. Sequence reads were collapsed and filtered to measure the absolute abundance of every unique TCRbeta CDR3 rearrangement. For each sample, productive Simpson clonality was calculated by taking the square root of Simpson's diversity index across productive rearrangements. What TCRdb holds here is the immuneACCESS table cut down to in-frame rearrangements. Part of the clones is not present; checked against another copy, under half of the missing clones reflect an unresolved V gene, and the others are unexplained. V and J calls and clone size are those listed in that table; D and trimming were worked out from the DNA. In all, the sample holds some 290,000 clones, and approximately 90% of those were seen once. The ten largest clones take up 3% to 5% of the sample.

In the prospective study, participants were roughly 18 to 89 years old, resided in fewer than 25 geographic areas of the United States, and were enrolled through a virtual design. In the prospective study, participants were assigned to cohorts based on the clinical history participants reported in a screening survey and a study questionnaire. Exposed participants had been in contact with someone with a PCR-confirmed or clinician-diagnosed COVID-19 case within 2 weeks of study entry. In the prospective study, mobile phlebotomists collected whole blood, serum and a nasopharyngeal or oropharyngeal swab from each participant. Over an approximately 2-month period, participants in the prospective study had the option of providing additional blood draws and questionnaires. Blood samples from the prospective study were shipped frozen or at room temperature prior to DNA extraction. The CDR3 runs 13 residues from the cysteine to the phenylalanine. The kept DNA is CDR3 alone, 39 bases in frame from the first base.

Recombination joined TRBV21-1 with TRBJ2-2; the table's D call, TRBD2, has no DNA check behind it. TRBV21-1 is listed as a pseudogene. This sequence was found in a woman aged 30 to 39 who had been exposed to COVID-19. Source material: PBMCs or T cells enriched from blood (not recorded which). The nucleotide sequence reads TGTGCCAGCGGGGAGGGAAACACCGGGGAGCTGTTTTTT. Its translation reads: CASGEGNTGELFF.